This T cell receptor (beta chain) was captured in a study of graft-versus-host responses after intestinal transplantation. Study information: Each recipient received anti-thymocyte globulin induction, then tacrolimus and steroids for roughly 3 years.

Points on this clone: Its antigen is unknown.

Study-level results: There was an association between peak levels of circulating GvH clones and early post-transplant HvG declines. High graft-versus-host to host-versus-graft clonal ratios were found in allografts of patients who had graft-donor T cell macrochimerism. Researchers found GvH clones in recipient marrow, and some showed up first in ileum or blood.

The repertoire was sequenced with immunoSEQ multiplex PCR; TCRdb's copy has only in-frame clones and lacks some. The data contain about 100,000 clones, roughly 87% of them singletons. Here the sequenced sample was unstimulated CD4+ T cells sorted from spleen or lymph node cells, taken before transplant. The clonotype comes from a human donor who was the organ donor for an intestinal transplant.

The CDR3 DNA reads TGTGCCAGCAGTTTAGGGAAGAGGGGACAACTTACCTACAATGAGCAGTTCTTC. It yields the protein CASSLGKRGQLTYNEQFF. The chain has TRBV27 and TRBJ2-1; the D gene is possibly TRBD1 (6 bases). With 2 bases removed from V and 2 bases from J, the gap between germline ends came to 19 bases. CDR3 length: 18 residues. Per germline, CDR1 MNHEY and CDR2 SMNVEV (reference sequence).